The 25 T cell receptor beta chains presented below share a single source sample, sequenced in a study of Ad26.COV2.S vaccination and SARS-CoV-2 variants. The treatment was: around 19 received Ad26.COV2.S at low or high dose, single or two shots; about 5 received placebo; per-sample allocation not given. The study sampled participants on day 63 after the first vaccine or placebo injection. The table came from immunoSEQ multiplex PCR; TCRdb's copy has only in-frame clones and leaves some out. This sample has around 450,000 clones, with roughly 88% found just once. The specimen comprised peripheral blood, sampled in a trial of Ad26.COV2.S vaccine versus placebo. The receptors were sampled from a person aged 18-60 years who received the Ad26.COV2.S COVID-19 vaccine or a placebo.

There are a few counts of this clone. DNA of the CDR3: TGTGCCAGCAGCCCAGACAGGGGGCGCCGAACCTACGAGCAGTACTTC. Amino acids: CASSPDRGRRTYEQYF. The genes are TRBV9 and TRBJ2-7, with 10 bases identical to TRBD1. The CDR3 spans 16 residues. CDR1 and CDR2 from the germline V gene are SGDLS and YYNGEE. V was pared by 4 bases and J by 2 bases, with 9 bases of the junction left unmatched.

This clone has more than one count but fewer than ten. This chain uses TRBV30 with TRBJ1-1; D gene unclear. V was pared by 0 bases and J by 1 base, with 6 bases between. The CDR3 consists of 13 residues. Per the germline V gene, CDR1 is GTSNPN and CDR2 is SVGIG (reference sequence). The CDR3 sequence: CAWSVVRNTEAFF. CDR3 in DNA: TGTGCCTGGAGTGTAGTCCGGAACACTGAAGCTTTCTTT.

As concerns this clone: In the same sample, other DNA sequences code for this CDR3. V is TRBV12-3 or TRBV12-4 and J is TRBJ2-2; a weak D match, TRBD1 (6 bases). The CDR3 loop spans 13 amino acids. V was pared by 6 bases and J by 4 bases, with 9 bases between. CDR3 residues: CASSLRGTGELFF. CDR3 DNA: TGTGCCAGCAGCCTCAGGGGCACCGGGGAGCTGTTTTTT.

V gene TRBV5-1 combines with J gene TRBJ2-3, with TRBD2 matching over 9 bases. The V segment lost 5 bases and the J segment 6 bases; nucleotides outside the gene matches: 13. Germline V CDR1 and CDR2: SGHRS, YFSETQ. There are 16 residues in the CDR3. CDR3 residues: CASRTGLAGELDTQYF. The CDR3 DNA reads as TGCGCCAGCAGGACCGGATTAGCGGGGGAATTGGATACGCAGTATTTT.

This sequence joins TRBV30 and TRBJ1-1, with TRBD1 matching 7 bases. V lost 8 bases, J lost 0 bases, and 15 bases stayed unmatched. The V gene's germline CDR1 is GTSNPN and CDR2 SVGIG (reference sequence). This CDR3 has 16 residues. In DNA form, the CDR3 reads TGTGCCGGACGGGGACAGCCTACAGGGATGAACACTGAAGCTTTCTTT. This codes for CAGRGQPTGMNTEAFF.

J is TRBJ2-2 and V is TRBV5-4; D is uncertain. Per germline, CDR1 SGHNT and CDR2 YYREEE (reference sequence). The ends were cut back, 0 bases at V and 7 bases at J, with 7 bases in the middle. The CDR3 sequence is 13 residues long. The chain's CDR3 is CASSLVGVGELFF. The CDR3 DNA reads TGTGCCAGCAGCTTGGTGGGTGTCGGGGAGCTGTTTTTT.

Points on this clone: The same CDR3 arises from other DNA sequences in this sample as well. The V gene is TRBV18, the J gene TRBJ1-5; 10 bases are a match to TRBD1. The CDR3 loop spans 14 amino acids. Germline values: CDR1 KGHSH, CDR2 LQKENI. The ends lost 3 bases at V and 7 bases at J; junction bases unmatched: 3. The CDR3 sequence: CASSPTGGRQPQHF. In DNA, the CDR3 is TGTGCCAGCTCACCGACAGGGGGCCGGCAGCCCCAGCATTTT.

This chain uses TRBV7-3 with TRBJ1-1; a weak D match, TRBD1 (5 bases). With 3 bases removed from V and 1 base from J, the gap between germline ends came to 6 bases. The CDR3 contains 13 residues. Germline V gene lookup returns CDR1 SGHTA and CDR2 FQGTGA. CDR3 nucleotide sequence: TGTGCCAGCAGCTTGGGGGAGAACACTGAAGCTTTCTTT. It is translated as CASSLGENTEAFF. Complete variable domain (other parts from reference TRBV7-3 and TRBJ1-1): GAGVSQTPSNKVTEKGKYVELRCDPISGHTALYWYRQSLGQGPEFLIYFQGTGAADDSGLPNDRFFAVRPEGSVSTLKIQRTERGDSAVYLCASSLGENTEAFFGQGTRLTVV.

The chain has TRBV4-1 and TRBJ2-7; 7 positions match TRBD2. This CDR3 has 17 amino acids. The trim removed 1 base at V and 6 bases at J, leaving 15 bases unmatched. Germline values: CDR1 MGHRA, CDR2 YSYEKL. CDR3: CASSQGWSGGTYSEQYF. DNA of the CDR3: TGCGCCAGCAGCCAAGGTTGGTCGGGGGGAACCTATTCCGAGCAGTACTTC.

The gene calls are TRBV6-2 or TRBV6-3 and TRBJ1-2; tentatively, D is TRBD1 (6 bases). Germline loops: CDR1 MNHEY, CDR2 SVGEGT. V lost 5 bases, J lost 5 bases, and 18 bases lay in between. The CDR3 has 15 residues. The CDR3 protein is CASSRPTGPPYGYTF. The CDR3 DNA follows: TGTGCCAGCAGTCGACCGACAGGACCCCCTTATGGCTACACCTTC.

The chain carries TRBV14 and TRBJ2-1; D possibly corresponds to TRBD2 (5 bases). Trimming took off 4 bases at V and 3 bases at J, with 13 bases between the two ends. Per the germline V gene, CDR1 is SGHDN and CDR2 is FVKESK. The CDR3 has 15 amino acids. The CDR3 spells CASSLNRAVYNEQFF. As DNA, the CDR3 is TGTGCCAGCAGCCTGAATCGAGCGGTCTACAATGAGCAGTTCTTC.

The CDR3 nucleotides are TGTGCCAGCAGCTTGGGCCGCGTCGAGCAGTACTTC. Encoded protein: CASSLGRVEQYF. The J gene is TRBJ2-7, the V gene TRBV7-2; D gene uncertain. This CDR3 contains 12 residues. Germline lookup yields CDR1 SGHTA and CDR2 FQGNSA. V was cut by 3 bases and J by 6 bases, with 9 bases left in between.

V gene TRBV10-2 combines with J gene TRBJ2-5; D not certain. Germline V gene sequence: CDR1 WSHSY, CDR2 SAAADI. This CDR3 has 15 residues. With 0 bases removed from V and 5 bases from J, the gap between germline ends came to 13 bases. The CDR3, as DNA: TGCGCCAGCAGTGAGTCCGGGCAGCTAGGGGAGACCCAGTACTTC. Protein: CASSESGQLGETQYF.

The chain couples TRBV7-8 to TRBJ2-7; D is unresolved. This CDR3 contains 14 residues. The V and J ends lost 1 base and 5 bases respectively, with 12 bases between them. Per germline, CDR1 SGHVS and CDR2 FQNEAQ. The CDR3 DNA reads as TGTGCCAGCAGCTTAGTTTACACTCCCAACGAGCAGTACTTC. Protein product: CASSLVYTPNEQYF.

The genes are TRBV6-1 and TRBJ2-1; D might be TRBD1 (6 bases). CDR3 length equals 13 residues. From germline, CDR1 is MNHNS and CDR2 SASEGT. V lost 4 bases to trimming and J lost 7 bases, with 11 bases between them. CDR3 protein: CASSVAGENEQFF. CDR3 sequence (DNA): TGTGCCAGCAGTGTAGCAGGGGAAAATGAGCAGTTCTTC.

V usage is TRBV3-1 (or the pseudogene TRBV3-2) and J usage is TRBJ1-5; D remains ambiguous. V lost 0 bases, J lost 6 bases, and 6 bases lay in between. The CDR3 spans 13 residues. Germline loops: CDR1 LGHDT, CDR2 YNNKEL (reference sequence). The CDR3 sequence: CASSQDLAQPQHF. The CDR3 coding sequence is TGTGCCAGCAGCCAAGATTTGGCTCAGCCCCAGCATTTT.

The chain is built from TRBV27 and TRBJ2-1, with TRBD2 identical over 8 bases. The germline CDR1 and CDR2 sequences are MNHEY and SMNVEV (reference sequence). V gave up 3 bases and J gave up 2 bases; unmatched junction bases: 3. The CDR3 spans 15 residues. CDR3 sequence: CASSLGRGAYNEQFF. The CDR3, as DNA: TGTGCCAGCAGTTTGGGGCGGGGGGCCTACAATGAGCAGTTCTTC.

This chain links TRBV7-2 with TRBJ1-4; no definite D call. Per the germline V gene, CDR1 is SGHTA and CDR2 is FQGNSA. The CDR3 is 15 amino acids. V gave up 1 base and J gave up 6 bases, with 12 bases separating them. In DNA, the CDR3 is TGTGCCAGCAGCTTAGGTACGAGGTGGGATGAAAAACTGTTTTTT. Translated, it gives CASSLGTRWDEKLFF.

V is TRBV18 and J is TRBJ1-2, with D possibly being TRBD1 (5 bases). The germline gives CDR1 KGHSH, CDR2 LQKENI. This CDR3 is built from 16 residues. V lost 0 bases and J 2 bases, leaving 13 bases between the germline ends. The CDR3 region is CASSPPVLGLNYGYTF. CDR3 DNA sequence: TGTGCCAGCTCACCACCGGTGCTGGGGCTAAACTATGGCTACACCTTC.

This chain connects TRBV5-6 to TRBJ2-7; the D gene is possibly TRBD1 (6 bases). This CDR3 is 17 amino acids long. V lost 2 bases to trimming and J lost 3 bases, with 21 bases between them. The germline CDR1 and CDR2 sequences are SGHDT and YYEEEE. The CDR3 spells CASSFLGDTSMYYEQYF. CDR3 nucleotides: TGTGCCAGCAGCTTCCTCGGGGACACCTCAATGTACTACGAGCAGTACTTC.

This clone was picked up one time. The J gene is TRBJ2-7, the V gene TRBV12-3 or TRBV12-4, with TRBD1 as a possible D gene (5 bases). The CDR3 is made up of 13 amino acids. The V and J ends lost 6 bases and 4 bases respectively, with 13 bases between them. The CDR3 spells CASRPTGKYEQYF. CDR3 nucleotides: TGTGCCAGCAGGCCTACAGGAAAATACGAGCAGTACTTC.

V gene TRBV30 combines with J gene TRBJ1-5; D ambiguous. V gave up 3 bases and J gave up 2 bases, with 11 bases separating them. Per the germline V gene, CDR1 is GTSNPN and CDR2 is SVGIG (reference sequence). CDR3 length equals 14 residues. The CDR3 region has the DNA TGTGCCTGGAGGAACTCCGGCGGCAATCAGCCCCAGCATTTT. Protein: CAWRNSGGNQPQHF.

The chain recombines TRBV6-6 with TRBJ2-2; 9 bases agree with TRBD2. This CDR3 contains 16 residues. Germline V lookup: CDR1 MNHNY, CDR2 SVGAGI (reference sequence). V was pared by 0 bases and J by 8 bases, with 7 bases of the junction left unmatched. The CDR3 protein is CASSYSASGAAGELFF. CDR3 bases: TGTGCCAGCAGTTACTCGGCTAGCGGGGCCGCGGGGGAGCTGTTTTTT.

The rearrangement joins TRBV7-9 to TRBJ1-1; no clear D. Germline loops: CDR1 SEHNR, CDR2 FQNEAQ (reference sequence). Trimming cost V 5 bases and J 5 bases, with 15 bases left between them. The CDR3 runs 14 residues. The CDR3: CASSRGRERTEAFF. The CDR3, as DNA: TGTGCCAGCAGCCGCGGGCGGGAGAGAACTGAAGCTTTCTTT.

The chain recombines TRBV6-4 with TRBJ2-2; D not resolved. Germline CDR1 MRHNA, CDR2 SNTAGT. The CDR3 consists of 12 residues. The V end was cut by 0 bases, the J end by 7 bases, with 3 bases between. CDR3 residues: CASSDSVGELFF. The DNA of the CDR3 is TGTGCCAGCAGTGACTCGGTCGGGGAGCTGTTTTTT.